The 30 T cell receptor beta chains below all came from one sample that was sequenced in a study of control samples from healthy donors and cancer patients (dated by TCRdb to the early 2020s). Library prep was done by the immunoSEQ multiplex PCR assay. The table comes from immuneACCESS by way of TCRdb, which keeps in-frame sequences with V and J called. Part of the clones is missing from these tables; in studies checked, under half for an unresolved V gene and the rest for unknown reasons. The sample contains 200,000 or so clones, about 95% of them found a single time. 1.5% of the sample comes from the top ten. The sequenced sample was blood. The receptors here all came from a man in his fifties in good health.

This sequence joins TRBV14 and TRBJ1-6; D is perhaps TRBD1 (5 bases). Trimming took 0 bases from V and 0 from J, leaving 12 bases between them. Germline CDR1 and CDR2: SGHDN and FVKESK. The CDR3 totals 18 residues. Here the CDR3 reads CASSQEAWGSSYNSPLHF. The CDR3 DNA reads TGTGCCAGCAGCCAAGAGGCCTGGGGGAGCTCCTATAATTCACCCCTCCACTTT.

CDR3 amino acids: CASSFSQGARVPQHF. CDR3 bases: TGTGCCAGCAGCTTTTCCCAGGGAGCCAGGGTGCCCCAGCATTTT. V usage is TRBV11-3 and J usage is TRBJ1-5; perhaps TRBD1 as D (5 bases). This CDR3 is 15 amino acids long. Germline-derived CDR1 and CDR2 are SGHNT and YENEEA. Between the trimmed V and J ends, which lost 3 bases and 9 bases, there was a span of 18 bases.

This clone was observed a single time. The chain couples TRBV5-1 to TRBJ2-7, with D perhaps TRBD2 (5 bases). The V gene's germline CDR1 is SGHRS and CDR2 YFSETQ. Trimming left V 4 bases short and J 0 bases short, with 8 bases between. The CDR3 spans 13 residues. This CDR3 reads CASSISASYEQYF. CDR3 in DNA: TGCGCCAGCAGCATTAGCGCCTCCTACGAGCAGTACTTC.

J is TRBJ1-2 and V is TRBV25-1; tentative D call: TRBD1 (5 bases). Germline assignment: CDR1 MGHDK and CDR2 SYGVNS. CDR3 length: 17 residues. V was cut by 4 bases and J by 6 bases, with 24 bases left in between. The CDR3 loop is CASSGGPASWTAHGYTF. DNA for the CDR3: TGTGCCAGCAGTGGGGGACCGGCATCGTGGACTGCGCATGGCTACACCTTC.

V and J are TRBV11-2 and TRBJ2-7, with TRBD2 identical over 7 bases. Germline V CDR1 and CDR2: SGHAT, FQNNGV. This CDR3 has 13 residues. The J segment lost 5 bases and the V segment lost 1 base, leaving 2 bases of the junction unmatched. The CDR3: CASSLGGTNEQYV. In DNA form, the CDR3 reads TGTGCCAGCAGCTTAGGTGGGACTAACGAGCAGTACGTC.

The chain recombines TRBV18 with TRBJ2-7; no definite D call. Germline V gene sequence: CDR1 KGHSH, CDR2 LQKENI. The length of the CDR3 is 12 residues. The V end was cut by 5 bases, the J end by 0 bases, with 5 bases between. CDR3 amino acids: CASSTNSYEQYV. The CDR3 DNA follows: TGTGCCAGCTCAACAAACTCCTACGAGCAGTACGTC.

The chain employs TRBV19 and TRBJ2-6; no reliable D call. CDR1 LNHDA and CDR2 SQIVND come from the germline V gene (reference sequence). The CDR3 sequence is 17 residues long. Trimming took off 0 bases at V and 1 base at J, with 10 bases between the two ends. CDR3 in amino acids: CASSIEGRISGANVLTF. The CDR3 DNA reads TGTGCCAGTAGTATAGAAGGAAGGATTTCTGGGGCCAACGTCCTGACTTTC.

V usage is TRBV15 and J usage is TRBJ1-2; 9 bases fit TRBD1. The junction had 8 bases not matched to a gene; V was cut back by 3 bases and J by 3 bases. The CDR3 has 16 residues. Germline V gives CDR1 LNHNV, CDR2 YYDKDF (reference sequence). The CDR3 DNA sequence: TGTGCCACCAGCAGGGCACAGGGGGCGCACGACTATGGCTACACCTTC. Protein: CATSRAQGAHDYGYTF.

The chain joins TRBV2 to TRBJ1-5, with D maybe TRBD1 (5 bases). The germline V gene encodes CDR1 SNHLY and CDR2 FYNNEI. The CDR3 runs 12 residues. The V and J ends lost 1 base and 11 bases respectively, with 9 bases between them. CDR3 sequence reads: CASSEGGRAQHF. The CDR3 DNA reads TGTGCCAGCAGTGAAGGGGGGAGGGCCCAGCATTTT.

The chain is built from TRBV4-1 and TRBJ2-1, with D unresolved. Germline V CDR1 and CDR2: MGHRA, YSYEKL. V shed 6 bases and J shed 1 base, with 13 bases lying between them. The CDR3 is made up of 15 amino acids. CDR3 nucleotides: TGCGCCAGCAGAGCCACTACGGTTTCCTACAATGAGCAGTTCTTC. Translating it yields CASRATTVSYNEQFF.

The rearrangement uses TRBV24-1 and TRBJ1-1, with 7 bases that match TRBD1. Germline loops: CDR1 KGHDR, CDR2 SFDVKD. The CDR3 has 13 amino acids. V trimming: 7 bases; J trimming: 11 bases; junction bases outside the gene matches: 12. CDR3 residues: CATSAKGAGVAFF. The CDR3 bases are TGTGCCACCAGCGCCAAGGGGGCTGGTGTGGCTTTCTTT.

The rearrangement uses TRBV19 and TRBJ1-5; perhaps TRBD1 as D (6 bases). The germline gives CDR1 LNHDA, CDR2 SQIVND (reference sequence). CDR3 length equals 16 residues. V was shortened by 0 bases and J by 7 bases, with 16 bases between the two germline ends. The CDR3, as DNA: TGTGCCAGTAGTATAGATCGAAACAGGGTCGGGCAGCCCCAGCATTTT. It specifies CASSIDRNRVGQPQHF. The full variable domain, completed using reference TRBV19 and TRBJ1-5, is DGGITQSPKYLFRKEGQNVTLSCEQNLNHDAMYWYRQDPGQGLRLIYYSQIVNDFQKGDIAEGYSVSREKKESFPLTVTSAQKNPTAFYLCASSIDRNRVGQPQHFGDGTRLSIL.

The J gene is TRBJ2-7, the V gene TRBV10-2; 13 positions agree with TRBD2. V lost 10 bases and J lost 4; bases outside the gene matches: 4. The germline gives CDR1 WSHSY, CDR2 SAAADI. This CDR3 spans 13 amino acids. CDR3 sequence reads: CATRTSGGYEQYF. CDR3 DNA: TGCGCCACCCGGACTAGCGGGGGTTACGAGCAGTACTTC.

V gene TRBV7-2 combines with J gene TRBJ1-6; no firm D call. Trimming removed 1 base from V and 4 bases from J, with 14 bases in between. Germline V gives CDR1 SGHTA, CDR2 FQGNSA. CDR3 length: 17 residues. The CDR3 sequence is CASSLGSPGGYNSPLHF. CDR3 DNA sequence: TGTGCCAGCAGCTTAGGCTCTCCCGGTGGTTATAATTCACCCCTCCACTTT.

The rearrangement links TRBV5-4 to TRBJ1-6; D gene unclear. V lost 5 bases and J 7 bases, leaving 16 bases between the germline ends. Germline CDR1 reads SGHNT; CDR2 reads YYREEE (reference sequence). CDR3 length: 15 residues. The CDR3 coding sequence is TGTGCCAGCAGTGTTCGGAAAGCAGACAATTCACCCCTCCACTTT. Amino acid sequence: CASSVRKADNSPLHF.

The J gene is TRBJ1-1, the V gene TRBV2, with D perhaps matching TRBD1 (5 bases). There are 13 residues in the CDR3. The V gene lost 4 bases and the J gene lost 9 bases, with 15 bases spanning the gap. The germline CDR1 and CDR2 sequences are SNHLY and FYNNEI. CDR3 loop: CASSVSPGTKAFF. The CDR3 DNA is TGTGCCAGCAGTGTTAGCCCCGGGACTAAAGCTTTCTTT.

The V and J genes are TRBV3-1 (or the pseudogene TRBV3-2) and TRBJ1-6; 7 positions match TRBD1. V was pared by 4 bases and J by 13 bases, with 10 bases of the junction left unmatched. This CDR3 contains 14 residues. Germline CDR1 and CDR2: LGHDT and YNNKEL (reference sequence). CDR3 sequence reads: CASSLGQAVVPLHF. The CDR3 DNA reads TGTGCCAGCAGCCTCGGACAGGCCGTTGTCCCCCTCCACTTT.

V is TRBV9 and J is TRBJ1-1; a possible D gene is TRBD1 (6 bases). Germline lookup yields CDR1 SGDLS and CDR2 YYNGEE. Trimming removed 1 base at V and 7 bases at J, with 11 bases between. The CDR3 runs to 13 residues. The CDR3 coding sequence is TGTGCCAGCAGCGTACGTTTAGGGGGTGAAGCTTTCTTT. Its protein is CASSVRLGGEAFF.

The genes are TRBV4-2 and TRBJ2-5; a possible D gene is TRBD1 (6 bases). Germline CDR1 reads LGHNA; CDR2 reads YNFKEQ. The CDR3 consists of 14 residues. V dropped 0 bases and J dropped 4 bases, with 9 bases sitting between them. The CDR3 sequence: CASSQDYRAETQYF. The CDR3 DNA reads as TGTGCCAGCAGCCAAGATTACAGGGCAGAGACCCAGTACTTC.

The chain carries TRBV3-1 (or the pseudogene TRBV3-2) and TRBJ2-5; D gene ambiguous. Trimming took off 2 bases at V and 1 base at J, with 8 bases between the two ends. Germline CDR1 reads LGHDT; CDR2 reads YNNKEL (reference sequence). This CDR3 is 14 amino acids long. The CDR3 nucleotides are TGTGCCAGCAGCCAAAGGAGAGCCCAAGAGACCCAGTACTTC. Its protein is CASSQRRAQETQYF.

This chain connects TRBV2 to TRBJ1-1; D is unclear. The germline V and J ends were trimmed by 6 bases and 1 base, with 9 bases remaining between them. The CDR3 length is 13 residues. Germline values: CDR1 SNHLY, CDR2 FYNNEI. The CDR3 is CASSPFRNTEAFF. The CDR3 DNA sequence: TGTGCCAGCAGCCCATTCAGGAACACTGAAGCTTTCTTT.

Points on this clone: The same CDR3 also results from other DNA sequences found in this sample. The chain uses TRBV6-6 and TRBJ1-1, with a weak D call TRBD1 (5 bases). The V end was cut by 0 bases, the J end by 2 bases, with 7 bases between. Germline CDR1 reads MNHNY; CDR2 reads SVGAGI (reference sequence). The CDR3 extends over 14 amino acids. CDR3 protein: CASSYSGGNTEAFF. CDR3 nucleotide sequence: TGTGCCAGCAGTTACTCGGGGGGTAACACTGAAGCTTTCTTT.

The chain uses TRBV6-5 and TRBJ2-2; TRBD1 agrees at 9 bases. The CDR3 has 15 residues. Germline V gene lookup returns CDR1 MNHEY and CDR2 SVGAGI. With V trimmed by 6 bases and J by 5 bases, 7 bases remained unmatched. This chain's CDR3 is CASRDGTGRTGELFF. CDR3 nucleotides: TGTGCCAGCAGGGATGGGACAGGGCGAACCGGGGAGCTGTTTTTT.

The chain couples TRBV24-1 to TRBJ2-3; D remains unclear. Germline-derived CDR1 and CDR2 are KGHDR and SFDVKD. CDR3 size: 13 residues. Trimming took off 4 bases at V and 2 bases at J, with 6 bases between the two ends. CDR3 protein: CATSDGDTDTQYF. The CDR3 bases are TGTGCCACCAGTGACGGAGACACAGATACGCAGTATTTT.

The genes are TRBV5-6 and TRBJ1-4; TRBD1 matches at 10 bases. J was trimmed by 8 bases and V by 5 bases; bases with no gene match: 12. The CDR3 is 16 residues long. The germline gives CDR1 SGHDT, CDR2 YYEEEE. This chain's CDR3 is CASSFSSGTGVEKLFF. The CDR3 nucleotides read TGTGCCAGCAGTTTTTCCTCCGGGACAGGGGTCGAAAAACTGTTTTTT.

V gene TRBV5-4 combines with J gene TRBJ2-1, with TRBD2 matching over 9 bases. J gave up 7 bases and V 4 bases, and 12 bases lay outside the gene matches. Germline CDR1 and CDR2: SGHNT and YYREEE (reference sequence). The CDR3 is made up of 16 amino acids. The CDR3 is CASSPGASGDPNEQFF. CDR3 coding DNA: TGTGCCAGCAGCCCGGGGGCTAGCGGGGACCCAAATGAGCAGTTCTTC.

The chain joins TRBV15 to TRBJ2-3, with D perhaps matching TRBD1 (5 bases). Germline values: CDR1 LNHNV, CDR2 YYDKDF (reference sequence). V was trimmed by 5 bases and J by 3 bases, leaving 12 bases between them. This CDR3 is built from 14 residues. CDR3 residues: CATSPVDRTDTQYF. DNA of the CDR3: TGTGCCACCAGCCCCGTCGACAGAACAGATACGCAGTATTTT.

The gene calls are TRBV29-1 and TRBJ2-2; the D gene is possibly TRBD2 (7 bases). CDR1 and CDR2 from the germline V gene are SQVTM and ANQGSEA. V was pared by 7 bases and J by 0 bases, with 12 bases between. The CDR3 sequence is 14 residues long. CDR3 sequence reads: CSGRGGANTGELFF. CDR3 bases: TGCAGCGGAAGGGGGGGGGCGAACACCGGGGAGCTGTTTTTT.

The J gene is TRBJ1-3, the V gene TRBV16, with a tentative D call TRBD1 (5 bases). V dropped 2 bases and J dropped 0 bases, with 14 bases sitting between them. Germline V lookup: CDR1 KGHSY, CDR2 FQNENV. The CDR3 loop spans 17 amino acids. In DNA form, the CDR3 reads TGTGCCAGCAGCCAAAGCGGGACGCCTAGCTCTGGAAACACCATATATTTT. Its translation: CASSQSGTPSSGNTIYF.

The chain uses TRBV2 and TRBJ1-5; no firm D call. The CDR3 spans 11 residues. The germline V gene has CDR1 SNHLY and CDR2 FYNNEI. V gave up 6 bases and J gave up 3 bases, with 3 bases separating them. This chain's CDR3 is CASSNNQPQHF. Here the CDR3 DNA reads TGTGCCAGCAGCAACAATCAGCCCCAGCATTTT. The full variable domain, completed using reference TRBV2 and TRBJ1-5, is EPEVTQTPSHQVTQMGQEVILRCVPISNHLYFYWYRQILGQKVEFLVSFYNNEISEKSEIFDDQFSVERPDGSNFTLKIRSTKLEDSAMYFCASSNNQPQHFGDGTRLSIL.